A selection of T cell receptor beta chains follows, all from one sample in a study of shared clonotypes between healthy human individuals. The protocol was immunoSEQ multiplex PCR, while the TCRdb copy is restricted to in-frame clones and leaves out a portion. There are roughly 2,300,000 clones in the sample; approximately 90% occur only once, and approximately 0.4% lies in the top ten. The sequencing sample was made of naive CD4+ T cells from PBMCs. These receptors were taken from a young man in good health. Some clones in this sample may be carry-over from other donors' samples. The CDR3 runs from the conserved cysteine through the conserved F or W. The D gene is left open where the match is weak. The size field is filled for only some rows; it gives once, few, many or a size class.

TRBV4-1	.	.	TRBJ2-2	TGCGCCAGCAGCCAAACATACACCGGGGAGCTGTTTTTT	CASSQTYTGELFF
TRBV29-1	.	.	TRBJ2-7	TGCAGCGCCATTACAGGGTACGAGCAGTACTTC	CSAITGYEQYF
TRBV19	.	.	TRBJ2-5	TGTGCCAGTACCCACCGTGGGGATTACCCTTGGGGCCAGTACTTC	CASTHRGDYPWGQYF
TRBV29-1	TRBD1	.	TRBJ1-2	TGCAGCACTGTGAGGGCGGGACAGATCCCCTACTATGGCTACACCTTC	CSTVRAGQIPYYGYTF
TRBV2	.	.	TRBJ1-5	TGTGCCAGCAGTGAGCAGGGGACAAATCAGCCCCAGCATTTT	CASSEQGTNQPQHF
TRBV5-1	TRBD2	.	TRBJ2-7	TGCGCCAGCAGCGAAGGACTAGCGGGAGGTGCCTACGAGCAGTACTTC	CASSEGLAGGAYEQYF
TRBV7-2	.	.	TRBJ1-1	TGTGCCAGCAGCTTAGGAGGGAAGTACACTGAAGCTTTCTTT	CASSLGGKYTEAFF
TRBV14	.	.	TRBJ2-1	TGTGCCAGCAGCCAAGATCGGGCGGGAATTCAAGATAGGTTCTTC	CASSQDRAGIQDRFF
TRBV19	TRBD1	once	TRBJ1-4	TGTGCCAGTAAGAGGGGGCTTGGTGAAAAACTGTTTTTT	CASKRGLGEKLFF
TRBV10-3	.	.	TRBJ2-1	TGTGCCATCAGTGAGGGTCGCGTCGATGAGCAGTTCTTC	CAISEGRVDEQFF
TRBV27	.	.	TRBJ2-1	TGTGCCAGCAGTTTATATTTTATGGCTGCCCTCTCCTACAATGAGCAGTTCTTC	CASSLYFMAALSYNEQFF
TRBV27	TRBD1	once	TRBJ1-1	TGTGCCAGCAGTTTTCGGGACAGCCCCAGTGAAGCTTTCTTT	CASSFRDSPSEAFF
TRBV27	TRBD1	once	TRBJ2-7	TGTGCCAGCTGCCGACAGGGTCCTTACGAGCAGTACTTC	CASCRQGPYEQYF
TRBV5-1	TRBD1	.	TRBJ1-2	TGCGCCAGCAGCTTGAATCCTCAGGGGGCAGGTGGCTACACCTTC	CASSLNPQGAGGYTF
TRBV29-1	.	once	TRBJ2-1	TGCAGCGTCCCACGCGGGATGGACTACTACTCCTACAATGAGCAGTTCTTC	CSVPRGMDYYSYNEQFF
TRBV5-1	TRBD2	.	TRBJ2-3	TGCGCCAGCAGCTTGGATGGACTAGCGGTTACAGATACGCAGTATTTT	CASSLDGLAVTDTQYF
TRBV4-1	TRBD2	.	TRBJ2-1	TGCGCCAGCAGCCAAGTCTTTGGGTACGGGAGGAGTCCCTACAATGAGCAGTTCTTC	CASSQVFGYGRSPYNEQFF
TRBV6-5	.	.	TRBJ2-7	TGTGCCAGCAGTTACTACCCTGGGGGCGAGCAGTACTTC	CASSYYPGGEQYF
TRBV5-4	TRBD2	.	TRBJ2-3	TGTGCCAGCAGCTTGGGGGGACTAGCGGGAGGACGCACAGATACGCAGTATTTT	CASSLGGLAGGRTDTQYF
TRBV15	TRBD2	.	TRBJ2-7	TGTGCCACCAGCACTCGACTAGCGGGAGTTTATGAGCAGTACTTC	CATSTRLAGVYEQYF
TRBV12-2	.	once	TRBJ2-7	TGTGCAAGTCGCTTAGTGAGATGGGCCGTTTACGAGCAGTACTTC	CASRLVRWAVYEQYF
TRBV18	.	.	TRBJ2-3	TGTGCCAGCTCACCAAGCTTGGTGGCTAGCGCTCCCACAGATACGCAGTATTTT	CASSPSLVASAPTDTQYF
TRBV5-1	.	.	TRBJ1-2	TGCGCCAGCAGCTTCCGAGAACAGTCCTATGGCTACACCTTC	CASSFREQSYGYTF
TRBV18	TRBD2	.	TRBJ2-1	TGTGCCAGCTCACCTTCTCCTAGCGGGAGTATCAATGAGCAGTTCTTC	CASSPSPSGSINEQFF
TRBV18	.	.	TRBJ1-1	TGTGCCAGCTCACCCGCAGAGGGGAGTTACACTGAAGCTTTCTTT	CASSPAEGSYTEAFF
TRBV18	TRBD1	.	TRBJ1-2	TGTGCCAGCTCACCGCCCAGCGGGCAGGGGGATGGCTACACCTTC	CASSPPSGQGDGYTF
TRBV28	.	.	TRBJ1-1	TGTGCCACCTGGACCCCTAGTTTGAACACTGAAGCTTTCTTT	CATWTPSLNTEAFF
TRBV16	.	once	TRBJ1-4	TGTGCCAGCAGCCAATCGCGGAGGGGCCCTGAAAAACTGTTTTTT	CASSQSRRGPEKLFF
TRBV5-8	.	.	TRBJ1-1	TGTGCCAGCAGCTTACTGTCCGCCTGGAACACTGAAGCTTTCTTT	CASSLLSAWNTEAFF
TRBV5-6	TRBD2	.	TRBJ2-1	TGTGCCAGCAGCCCCGGGGTAGCGGGTCTCGGCAATGAGCAGTTCTTC	CASSPGVAGLGNEQFF
TRBV28	.	.	TRBJ1-2	TGTGCCAGCAGCTCCACCTCAGGGGTATGGATAACCTTC	CASSSTSGVWITF
TRBV7-6	TRBD1	once	TRBJ2-5	TGTGCCAGCAGCTTAAATGCTCAGGGGGCGGGAGAGACCCAGTACTTC	CASSLNAQGAGETQYF
TRBV18	TRBD1	.	TRBJ1-5	TGTGCCAGCTCACCACCGGGGACAGGGCCCCAAGGGCAGCCCCAGCATTTT	CASSPPGTGPQGQPQHF
TRBV11-2	TRBD2	once	TRBJ2-5	TGTGCCAGCAGCTTGGCCGGGACTAGCGGGCCCAGGACCCAGTACTTC	CASSLAGTSGPRTQYF
TRBV7-9	TRBD1	.	TRBJ1-1	TGTGCCAGCAGCTTGGCCGATCGGACAGGATCGGCTGAAGCTTTCTTT	CASSLADRTGSAEAFF
TRBV4-1	TRBD2	.	TRBJ2-1	TGCGCCAGCAGCCCGACTAGCGGGACATTACGCTCCTACAATGAGCAGTTCTTC	CASSPTSGTLRSYNEQFF
TRBV27	TRBD1	.	TRBJ1-6	TGTGCCAGCAGGGGACAGGGTTTTTCACCCCTCCACTTT	CASRGQGFSPLHF
TRBV28	.	.	TRBJ1-2	TGTGCCAGCAGTTCGACCTGGGGCTACACCTTC	CASSSTWGYTF
TRBV5-1	TRBD1	.	TRBJ2-7	TGCGCCAGCACTTTCCGACAGGGAGCCTACGAGCAGTACTTC	CASTFRQGAYEQYF